These 22 T cell receptor beta chains originate from one sample sequenced in a study of blood T cells in healthy people across ages. It was with a sample-barcoded 5' primer and a J-beta primer mix that a second PCR of roughly 6 to 12 cycles was run. TCRdb independently ran MiXCR on the 5' RACE reads; one entry per CDR3 protein. Of fewer than 650,000 distinct CDR3 sequences listed, 27% are singletons. These data were also reused for a study on T cells of mothers and their children.

Sequencing was done on a sample of blood. Source of these receptors: a boy younger than 10 in good health.

This clonotype was recorded a few times. Here the CDR3 reads CASSETAGAETQYF. CDR3 bases: TGTGCCAGCAGTGAAACAGCGGGAGCGGAGACCCAGTACTTC. The chain has TRBV25-1 and TRBJ2-5; 8 bases are shared with TRBD2. The CDR3 is made up of 14 amino acids. Germline CDR1 MGHDK, CDR2 SYGVNS. The V segment lost 2 bases and the J segment 5 bases; nucleotides outside the gene matches: 4.

V is TRBV29-1 and J is TRBJ1-2, with TRBD1 identical over 9 bases. CDR3 length: 14 amino acids. The germline gives CDR1 SQVTM, CDR2 ANQGSEA. V lost 6 bases and J lost 7; bases outside the gene matches: 12. The CDR3 coding sequence is TGCAGCGTCGGACAGGGGCGCGAACGTTCTGGCTACACCTTC. This sequence encodes CSVGQGRERSGYTF.

In this sample, this clonotype turned up a few times. The genes are TRBV3-1 and TRBJ2-5; 11 nucleotides line up with TRBD2. Germline trimming cut 3 bases from V and 1 base from J; bases unmatched to any gene: 4. This CDR3 region has 16 residues. The germline gives CDR1 LGHDT, CDR2 YNNKEL (reference sequence). The CDR3, as DNA: TGTGCCAGCAGCCACACGGGACTAGCGGCCCAAGAGACCCAGTACTTC. This sequence encodes CASSHTGLAAQETQYF.

The CDR3 DNA reads as TGTGCCAGCAGCTTAGACAGGGGGGACACCGGGGAGCTGTTTTTT. Translating gives CASSLDRGDTGELFF. The chain is built from TRBV7-2 and TRBJ2-2, with TRBD1 identical over 8 bases. From germline, CDR1 is SGHTA and CDR2 FQGNSA. This CDR3 region has 15 residues. V lost 1 base and J lost 3; bases outside the gene matches: 1.

This clonotype came up a few times. This chain uses TRBV5-1 with TRBJ2-1; TRBD1 matches 7 bases. V lost 7 bases to trimming and J lost 8 bases; unmatched junction nucleotides: 12. Germline CDR1 is SGHRS and CDR2 is YFSETQ. This CDR3 has 14 amino acids. The CDR3 spells CASQDRESVYEQFF. In nucleotides, the CDR3 is TGCGCCAGCCAAGACAGGGAGTCTGTCTATGAGCAGTTCTTC.

The chain employs TRBV19 and TRBJ2-7, with TRBD1 identical over 8 bases. Trimming took 4 bases from V and 7 from J; bases not matched to a gene: 9. Germline loops: CDR1 LNHDA, CDR2 SQIVND (reference sequence). The CDR3 has 14 amino acids. Here the CDR3 reads CASSTGGKSSEQYF. Here the CDR3 DNA reads TGTGCCAGTAGTACAGGGGGCAAGTCGTCGGAGCAGTACTTC.

In this sample, this clonotype turned up a few times. The chain joins TRBV6-5 to TRBJ2-7, with 11 nucleotides matching TRBD1. CDR1 MNHEY and CDR2 SVGAGI come from the germline V gene. CDR3 length: 13 residues. The V gene end was trimmed by 5 bases and the J gene end by 5 bases; junction bases not matched to a gene: 2. CDR3 coding DNA: TGTGCCAGCAGTACGGGACAGGGGGACGAGCAGTACTTC. Translated: CASSTGQGDEQYF.

The chain carries TRBV2 and TRBJ2-7; TRBD2 matches at 8 bases. The DNA end is more similar to TRBJ2-5, so the J call may be wrong. Germline V gives CDR1 SNHLY, CDR2 FYNNEI. The CDR3 consists of 15 residues. The CDR3 here is CASTGRGVLQETQYF. CDR3 sequence (DNA): TGTGCCAGCACCGGGCGGGGGGTTCTTCAAGAGACCCAGTACTTC.

The chain links TRBV20-1 to TRBJ2-7; 9 bases line up with TRBD1. From germline, CDR1 is DFQATT and CDR2 SNEGSKA (reference sequence). The V gene end was trimmed by 3 bases and the J gene end by 2 bases; junction bases not matched to a gene: 5. The CDR3 is made up of 14 amino acids. In nucleotides, the CDR3 is TGCAGTGCTAGTATGGGACAGGGCCCCTACGAGCAGTACTTC. This sequence encodes CSASMGQGPYEQYF.

The V call is TRBV9, the J call TRBJ2-5; D not resolved. The length of the CDR3 is 15 residues. With 0 bases removed from V and 3 bases from J, the gap between germline ends came to 12 bases. Germline values: CDR1 SGDLS, CDR2 YYNGEE. CDR3 sequence: CASSVGSVSEETQYF. CDR3 DNA: TGTGCCAGCAGCGTAGGGTCCGTTTCAGAAGAGACCCAGTACTTC. Full variable domain (outside the CDR3, taken from reference TRBV9 and TRBJ2-5): DSGVTQTPKHLITATGQRVTLRCSPRSGDLSVYWYQQSLDQGLQFLIQYYNGEERAKGNILERFSAQQFPDLHSELNLSSLELGDSALYFCASSVGSVSEETQYFGPGTRLLVL.

The chain has TRBV5-5 and TRBJ1-2, with D hard to call. The CDR3 runs to 14 residues. Germline V lookup: CDR1 SGHKS, CDR2 YYEKEE (reference sequence). Trimming shortened V by 0 bases and J by 1 base, and 7 bases separated the two germline ends. This CDR3 reads CASSLEQFNYGYTF. The DNA of the CDR3 is TGTGCCAGCAGCTTGGAACAGTTTAACTATGGCTACACCTTC.

The V call is TRBV6-2 or TRBV6-3, the J call TRBJ2-3; 9 bases are shared with TRBD1. Trimming at V came to 6 bases and at J to 4 bases, leaving 5 bases not matched to a gene. CDR1 is MNHEY, CDR2 SVGEGT, per germline. The CDR3 runs to 14 residues. CDR3 sequence (DNA): TGTGCCAGCAGACGACAGGGGGACCCAGATACGCAGTATTTT. Amino acids: CASRRQGDPDTQYF.

This clonotype was counted ten times or more. V and J are TRBV5-1 and TRBJ1-5; 7 bases line up with TRBD1. Germline V lookup: CDR1 SGHRS, CDR2 YFSETQ. There are 13 residues in the CDR3. V lost 4 bases and J lost 5; bases outside the gene matches: 3. The CDR3 bases are TGCGCCAGCAGCCCCGACAGGGATCAGCCCCAGCATTTT. Encoded protein: CASSPDRDQPQHF.

The chain links TRBV12-3 or TRBV12-4 to TRBJ2-6; 8 nucleotides line up with TRBD2. Unmatched junction bases numbered 8, after V lost 6 bases and J lost 1 base. CDR3 length: 17 residues. CDR3 sequence reads: CASRASGLRSGANVLTF. The CDR3 DNA is TGTGCCAGCAGAGCTAGCGGGCTTAGGTCTGGGGCCAACGTCCTGACTTTC.

The gene calls are TRBV7-9 and TRBJ1-1; possibly TRBD1 for D (5 bases). Germline V gene data show CDR1 as SEHNR and CDR2 as FQNEAQ (reference sequence). The V gene lost 1 base and the J gene lost 4 bases, with 16 bases spanning the gap. This CDR3 region has 16 residues. CDR3 coding DNA: TGTGCCAGCAGCTTAGGGCGCGGGGGTTGGGGCACTGAAGCTTTCTTT. Protein sequence: CASSLGRGGWGTEAFF.

Many counts were recorded for this clonotype. The chain combines TRBV5-1 with TRBJ2-5; 10 positions match TRBD2. The CDR3 runs to 16 residues. Looked up from germline, CDR1 is SGHRS and CDR2 is YFSETQ. The V and J ends lost 0 bases and 2 bases, in that order; junction bases with no gene match: 4. CDR3 nucleotide sequence: TGCGCCAGCAGCTTGGGACCAGCGGGGGGGCAAGAGACCCAGTACTTC. This translates into CASSLGPAGGQETQYF. The complete variable domain, with remaining parts taken from reference TRBV5-1 and TRBJ2-5, reads KAGVTQTPRYLIKTRGQQVTLSCSPISGHRSVSWYQQTPGQGLQFLFEYFSETQRNKGNFPGRFSGRQFSNSRSEMNVSTLELGDSALYLCASSLGPAGGQETQYFGPGTRLLVL.

The chain carries TRBV27 and TRBJ1-1; D gene unclear. CDR3 length: 13 residues. Trimming pared 2 bases from V and 3 bases from J, leaving 7 bases between. Germline loops: CDR1 MNHEY, CDR2 SMNVEV (reference sequence). The CDR3 DNA sequence: TGTGCCAGCAGTTTAGGGCGTTACACTGAAGCTTTCTTT. Residues: CASSLGRYTEAFF.

This sequence joins TRBV11-2 and TRBJ1-6; D unresolved. Trimming pared 0 bases from V and 4 bases from J, leaving 7 bases between. This CDR3 has 15 residues. Looked up from germline, CDR1 is SGHAT and CDR2 is FQNNGV. CDR3 bases: TGTGCCAGCAGCTTAGACGGGATTTATAATTCACCCCTCCACTTT. Its protein is CASSLDGIYNSPLHF.

The chain employs TRBV29-1 and TRBJ2-5; weak D call: TRBD2 (6 bases). Deletions cut 4 bases from V and 4 bases from J, with 16 bases between. The length of the CDR3 is 14 residues. Per germline, CDR1 SQVTM and CDR2 ANQGSEA. The CDR3 loop is CSVAPGAARETQYF. The CDR3 nucleotides are TGCAGCGTTGCTCCGGGAGCGGCGCGAGAGACCCAGTACTTC. Variable domain in full (rest from reference TRBV29-1 and TRBJ2-5): SAVISQKPSRDICQRGTSLTIQCQVDSQVTMMFWYRQQPGQSLTLIATANQGSEATYESGFVIDKFPISRPNLTFSTLTVSNMSPEDSSIYLCSVAPGAARETQYFGPGTRLLVL.

This clonotype was found a few times. The chain couples TRBV9 to TRBJ2-5, with D perhaps matching TRBD2 (6 bases). The length of the CDR3 is 15 residues. Germline V gene sequence: CDR1 SGDLS, CDR2 YYNGEE. Between the trimmed V and J ends, which lost 3 bases and 2 bases, there was a span of 14 bases. The CDR3 protein is CASSASADVQETQYF. DNA of the CDR3: TGTGCCAGCAGCGCTAGCGCGGACGTTCAAGAGACCCAGTACTTC. Variable domain in full (rest from reference TRBV9 and TRBJ2-5): DSGVTQTPKHLITATGQRVTLRCSPRSGDLSVYWYQQSLDQGLQFLIQYYNGEERAKGNILERFSAQQFPDLHSELNLSSLELGDSALYFCASSASADVQETQYFGPGTRLLVL.

The chain uses TRBV5-1 and TRBJ1-6; the match to TRBD1 covers 9 bases. After removal of 2 bases from V and 10 bases from J, the junction contained 4 bases not matched to a gene. CDR3 length equals 14 residues. Germline CDR1 reads SGHRS; CDR2 reads YFSETQ. The CDR3 DNA sequence: TGCGCCAGCAGCTTAAGACAGGGGGAATCACCCCTCCACTTT. Amino acid sequence: CASSLRQGESPLHF. The full variable domain, in which reference TRBV5-1 and TRBJ1-6 provide the parts outside the CDR3, is KAGVTQTPRYLIKTRGQQVTLSCSPISGHRSVSWYQQTPGQGLQFLFEYFSETQRNKGNFPGRFSGRQFSNSRSEMNVSTLELGDSALYLCASSLRQGESPLHFGNGTRLTVT.

The CDR3, as DNA: TGTGCCAGCAGCCGGGCCGGGACAGGGAATTCACCCCTCCACTTT. Translation gives CASSRAGTGNSPLHF. The rearrangement links TRBV27 to TRBJ1-6; 9 bases match TRBD1. The CDR3 loop spans 15 amino acids. The junction had 7 bases not matched to a gene; V was cut back by 6 bases and J by 7 bases. Germline CDR1 and CDR2: MNHEY and SMNVEV (reference sequence).